This TCR beta chain was found in a study of shared clonotypes between healthy human individuals. Study-level points and caveats: Non-shared clonotypes showed lower generation probabilities than clonotypes common to all four donors. Since donors were few, the genetic and exposure-history diversity represented was limited. It was observed that 5% to 6.5% of naive CD4 clonotypes were shared across several donors.

Generated by immunoSEQ multiplex PCR, the TCRdb table keeps only in-frame clones and is missing some. The sample lists 600,000 to 750,000 clones; more than 70% were seen once. About this clone itself: The antigen is not known.

Trimming cost V 5 bases and J 6 bases; bases outside gene matches: 7. This CDR3 spans 15 amino acids. Germline assignment: CDR1 LNHDA and CDR2 SQIVND (reference sequence). This clonotype was obtained from a woman aged 30 to 39 in good health. V is TRBV19 and J is TRBJ2-1; 10 bases fit TRBD2. The sample was memory CD4+ T cells sorted from blood. Documented subset: CD45RA-negative fraction. CDR3 nucleotides: TGTGCCAGTAGTGGGAGCGGGAGGGCCCCCAATGAGCAGTTCTTC. Its translation: CASSGSGRAPNEQFF.